This T cell receptor (beta chain) comes out of a study of pediatric ulcerative colitis. Germline V CDR1 and CDR2: SEHNR, FQNEAQ (reference sequence). The CDR3 totals 15 residues. V was clipped by 5 bases and J by 3 bases, with 13 bases between them. Profiling relied on immunoSEQ multiplex PCR, and the TCRdb table lists in-frame clones only, not all of them. The repertoire includes tens of thousands of clones, around 80% of them detected once, and roughly 5.2% sits in the top ten. This TCR derives from a boy younger than 18 with moderate ulcerative colitis. What was sequenced was blood. The J gene is TRBJ2-2, the V gene TRBV7-9; tentatively, D is TRBD1 (5 bases). CDR3 DNA sequence: TGTGCCAGCAGCCTCCGGGCAGGGTACACCGGGGAGCTGTTTTTT. Translated, it gives CASSLRAGYTGELFF. The variable domain in full, with the rest retrieved from reference TRBV7-9 and TRBJ2-2, is DTGVSQNPRHKITKRGQNVTFRCDPISEHNRLYWYRQTLGQGPEFLTYFQNEAQLEKSRLLSDRFSAERPKGSFSTLEIQRTEQGDSAMYLCASSLRAGYTGELFFGEGSRLTVL.